These 13 T cell receptor beta chains share one sample of origin, sequenced in a study of T cells expressing NK-cell markers. TCRdb re-called the 5' RACE reads and gives one entry per CDR3 protein, without DNA. The sample's table shows 440,000 or so distinct CDR3 sequences. Sequenced sample: blood T cells: a sorted CD56 or NKG2C T cell subset, CD4+ or CD8+ T cells, or bulk PBMC T cells (not recorded which). Every receptor here comes from a woman aged 18-69 years in good health.

The chain links TRBV18 to TRBJ2-7. Per germline, CDR1 KGHSH and CDR2 LQKENI. The CDR3 extends over 11 amino acids. Here the CDR3 reads CASSPGLEQYF. Looking up the rest from reference TRBV18 and TRBJ2-7 gives the full variable domain: NAGVMQNPRHLVRRRGQEARLRCSPMKGHSHVYWYRQLPEEGLKFMVYLQKENIIDESGMPKERFSAEFPKEGPSILRIQQVVRGDSAAYFCASSPGLEQYFGPGTRLTVT.

The chain is built from TRBV6-1 and TRBJ1-2; TCRdb's D call of TRBD1 is untestable without DNA. Germline values: CDR1 MNHNS, CDR2 SASEGT. This CDR3 is built from 15 residues. The CDR3 spells CASNGGTASNYGYTF.

This chain connects TRBV6-1 to TRBJ2-1; TCRdb designates TRBD2, a call that cannot be tested without DNA. Per the germline V gene, CDR1 is MNHNS and CDR2 is SASEGT. CDR3 size: 17 residues. CDR3 amino acids: CASSGTAGGPSYNEQFF.

The CDR3: CASSQGAFSYEQYF. The V and J genes are TRBV7-2 and TRBJ2-7; the TCRdb call, TRBD1, lacks DNA for checking. The V gene's germline CDR1 is SGHTA and CDR2 FQGNSA. The CDR3 covers 14 residues.

The chain carries TRBV6-2 or TRBV6-3 and TRBJ1-6; the D call of TRBD1 rests on TCRdb alone, since no DNA is present to check it. Germline V gives CDR1 MNHEY, CDR2 SVGEGT. This CDR3 is built from 14 residues. CDR3 sequence: CASSGQPNNSPLHF.

This rearrangement joins TRBV5-1 to TRBJ2-2. CDR1 is SGHRS, CDR2 YFSETQ, per germline. The CDR3 consists of 13 residues. CDR3: CASSWGPTGELCF.

The rearrangement joins TRBV11-1 to TRBJ1-4. The CDR3 extends over 18 amino acids. Germline loops: CDR1 SGHAT, CDR2 FQDESV (reference sequence). CDR3 sequence: CASSLVSVKYGTNEKLFF.

The chain uses TRBV12-3 or TRBV12-4 and TRBJ2-3; the TCRdb D gene call, TRBD1, has no DNA to confirm it. The CDR3 has 15 residues. The CDR3 sequence: CASSSRDSGIHTQYF.

This chain uses TRBV6-5 with TRBJ1-2; the TCRdb D gene call, TRBD1, has no DNA to confirm it. CDR3 length: 15 amino acids. CDR1 and CDR2 (germline): MNHEY, SVGAGI. The chain's CDR3 is CASSYVSGGDYGYTF.

V gene TRBV18 combines with J gene TRBJ1-1. Germline V gene sequence: CDR1 KGHSH, CDR2 LQKENI. The CDR3 is 16 amino acids. The CDR3 sequence: CASSPPAEPMNTEAFF.

This chain links TRBV2 with TRBJ2-5; the TRBD1 assignment by TCRdb is unverifiable without DNA. Germline V lookup: CDR1 SNHLY, CDR2 FYNNEI. This CDR3 region has 15 residues. CDR3: CASSETRQGAETQYF.

This chain connects TRBV18 to TRBJ2-5. Germline CDR1 KGHSH, CDR2 LQKENI. The length of the CDR3 is 14 residues. CDR3 residues: CASSPPGLQETQYF.

This chain uses TRBV10-3 with TRBJ2-6; with no DNA, the TCRdb D assignment of TRBD2 cannot be verified. Germline loops: CDR1 ENHRY, CDR2 SYGVKD. The CDR3 sequence is 18 residues long. This CDR3 is CAISVGLAQHSGANVLTF.